Listed here are 13 T cell receptor beta chains from one sample, sequenced in a study of radiotherapy plus CTLA-4 blockade in lung cancer. The method was immunoSEQ multiplex PCR; TCRdb's version includes in-frame clones alone and lacks a portion of them. The sample carries tens of thousands of clones, around four fifths recorded once. Sequencing was performed on peripheral blood, taken from a patient treated with radiotherapy plus ipilimumab. The receptors here all came from a human donor with non-small cell lung cancer who had a partial response to radiotherapy plus ipilimumab.

The chain joins TRBV6-6 to TRBJ1-6, with a possible D match to TRBD1 (6 bases). V dropped 8 bases and J dropped 4 bases, with 9 bases sitting between them. The germline V gene encodes CDR1 MNHNY and CDR2 SVGAGI (reference sequence). The length of the CDR3 is 13 residues. CDR3 residues: CASQGQYNSPLHF. As DNA, the CDR3 is TGTGCCAGCCAAGGACAGTATAATTCACCCCTCCACTTT.

The gene calls are TRBV9 and TRBJ2-3; TRBD2 matches 10 bases. Germline V CDR1 and CDR2: SGDLS, YYNGEE. The CDR3 is 16 residues long. V lost 2 bases, J lost 4 bases, and 7 bases stayed unmatched. The CDR3 DNA sequence: TGTGCCAGCAGCGTTCGAAATAGCGGGGGGTCAGATACGCAGTATTTT. It codes for CASSVRNSGGSDTQYF.

This clone has only one observation. The chain employs TRBV9 and TRBJ1-3; 8 nucleotides agree with TRBD1. The CDR3 loop spans 16 amino acids. The V and J ends lost 0 bases and 2 bases, in that order; junction bases with no gene match: 4. Germline V gene lookup returns CDR1 SGDLS and CDR2 YYNGEE. Here the CDR3 reads CASSVVGRGPGNTIYF. The CDR3 nucleotides are TGTGCCAGCAGCGTAGTTGGCAGGGGGCCTGGAAACACCATATATTTT.

The V and J genes are TRBV28 and TRBJ1-5; D is unclear. The CDR3 is 15 amino acids. Germline V gene sequence: CDR1 MDHEN, CDR2 SYDVKM. CDR3 protein: CAACRRGYSNQPQHF. The CDR3 DNA is TGTGCGGCTTGTCGGCGAGGCTATAGCAATCAGCCCCAGCATTTT.

The chain carries TRBV30 and TRBJ1-5, with 11 bases that match TRBD1. The CDR3 runs to 15 residues. The germline V gene has CDR1 GTSNPN and CDR2 SVGIG (reference sequence). J gave up 3 bases and V 7 bases, and 8 bases lay outside the gene matches. This CDR3 reads CALGQGDHDNQPQHF. As DNA, the CDR3 is TGTGCCTTGGGACAGGGGGATCATGACAATCAGCCCCAGCATTTT.

This clone rates as medium-sized. The gene calls are TRBV30 and TRBJ1-5; the match to TRBD1 covers 9 bases. Per germline, CDR1 GTSNPN and CDR2 SVGIG (reference sequence). Trimming cost V 2 bases and J 9 bases; bases outside gene matches: 8. The CDR3 consists of 14 residues. The CDR3 nucleotides are TGTGCCTGGAGTCCAGACAGGGGGGTAGGGCCCCAGCATTTT. Translated: CAWSPDRGVGPQHF.

V usage is TRBV15 and J usage is TRBJ2-2, with D perhaps matching TRBD2 (5 bases). With 3 bases removed from V and 4 bases from J, the gap between germline ends came to 12 bases. Per germline, CDR1 LNHNV and CDR2 YYDKDF (reference sequence). The CDR3 runs 15 residues. CDR3 in DNA: TGTGCCACCAGCAGCTATGACGGACTCACCGGGGAGCTGTTTTTT. It is translated as CATSSYDGLTGELFF.

This clone was counted only a few times. Other nucleotide sequences in the sample specify the same CDR3. The V call is TRBV5-4, the J call TRBJ2-2, with 11 positions matching TRBD2. The CDR3 contains 17 residues. Looked up from germline, CDR1 is SGHNT and CDR2 is YYREEE (reference sequence). Losses at the gene ends were 0 bases for V and 1 base for J; bases not matched to a gene: 2. The CDR3 protein is CASSLVLAGGNTGELFF. CDR3 nucleotides: TGTGCCAGCAGCTTGGTCCTAGCGGGGGGGAACACCGGGGAGCTGTTTTTT.

As regards this clone: A read error may produce the germline difference seen at one junction end. CDR3 sequence reads: CANSLAPRGPSNQPQHF. The CDR3 DNA follows: TGCGCCAACAGCTTGGCCCCCAGGGGACCTAGCAATCAGCCCCAGCATTTT. This rearrangement joins TRBV5-1 to TRBJ1-5, with a tentative D call TRBD1 (6 bases). The CDR3 consists of 17 residues. Germline values: CDR1 SGHRS, CDR2 YFSETQ.

The rearrangement joins TRBV4-1 to TRBJ2-4, with a weak D call TRBD1 (6 bases). Germline loops: CDR1 MGHRA, CDR2 YSYEKL. Trimming left V 0 bases short and J 0 bases short, with 12 bases between. This CDR3 has 17 residues. CDR3 DNA: TGCGCCAGCAGCCAAGATACTTCAGGGGTAGCCAAAAACATTCAGTACTTC. Translated: CASSQDTSGVAKNIQYF.

V usage is TRBV7-9 and J usage is TRBJ1-4; 8 nucleotides line up with TRBD1. The germline V gene encodes CDR1 SEHNR and CDR2 FQNEAQ (reference sequence). CDR3 length: 16 amino acids. The V segment lost 5 bases and the J segment 8 bases; nucleotides outside the gene matches: 13. This chain's CDR3 is CASSLPVGQEGEKLFF. DNA for the CDR3: TGTGCCAGCAGCCTCCCCGTGGGACAGGAGGGGGAAAAACTGTTTTTT.

The chain recombines TRBV5-1 with TRBJ2-3; D perhaps matches TRBD1 (6 bases). This CDR3 has 15 residues. Germline-derived CDR1 and CDR2 are SGHRS and YFSETQ. V gave up 1 base and J gave up 1 base, with 10 bases separating them. CDR3 sequence reads: CASSLQDRGTDTQYF. CDR3 in DNA: TGCGCCAGCAGCTTGCAGGACAGAGGCACAGATACGCAGTATTTT.

This chain joins TRBV28 and TRBJ2-7; TRBD2 might be the D (6 bases). This CDR3 contains 13 residues. Germline assignment: CDR1 MDHEN and CDR2 SYDVKM. V dropped 5 bases and J dropped 5 bases, with 13 bases sitting between them. The CDR3 loop is CASSPIGGHEQYF. The DNA for the CDR3 is TGTGCCAGCAGTCCCATAGGAGGGCACGAGCAGTACTTC.